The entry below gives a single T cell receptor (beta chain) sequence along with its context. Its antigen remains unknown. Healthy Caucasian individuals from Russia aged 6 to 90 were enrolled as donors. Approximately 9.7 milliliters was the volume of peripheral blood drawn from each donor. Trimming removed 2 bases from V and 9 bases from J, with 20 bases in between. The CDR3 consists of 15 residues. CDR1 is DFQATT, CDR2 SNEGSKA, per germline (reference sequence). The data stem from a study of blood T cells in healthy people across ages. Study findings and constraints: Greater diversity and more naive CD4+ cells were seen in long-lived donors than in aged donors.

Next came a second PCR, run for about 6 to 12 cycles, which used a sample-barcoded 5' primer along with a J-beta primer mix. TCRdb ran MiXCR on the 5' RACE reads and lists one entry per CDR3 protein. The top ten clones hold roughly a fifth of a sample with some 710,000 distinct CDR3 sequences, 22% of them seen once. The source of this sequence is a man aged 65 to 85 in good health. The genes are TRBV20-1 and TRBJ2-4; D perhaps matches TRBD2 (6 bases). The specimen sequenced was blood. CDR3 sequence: CSARSGSGADGIQYF. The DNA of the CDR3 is TGCAGTGCTAGATCAGGTTCGGGAGCGGATGGCATTCAGTACTTC.